These T cell receptor beta chains were read from a single sample in a study of blood T cell repertoires in COVID-19. Measured with immunoSEQ multiplex PCR; TCRdb has only the in-frame clones, and not every one. Among fewer than 200,000 clones listed, roughly 70% were seen once. The sequencing input was peripheral blood. Every receptor here comes from a woman aged 80 or over with acute or convalescent COVID-19. Both conserved end residues are part of each CDR3. Each record gives: V gene, clone size, D gene, CDR3 protein. A D gene is named only where the DNA matches it firmly. Size is omitted from some rows. Given values are once, few, many or a class for expanded clones.

>TRBV7-9|many|TRBD2
CASSSSGRGRDEQYF
>TRBV2|once|-
CASNRANYGYTF
>TRBV29-1|few|-
CSASKTGELFF
>TRBV28|-|TRBD2
CASRTAGAGTYEQYF
>TRBV5-3|-|-
CARSLPLMTSWKVLGTSNTGELFF
>TRBV7-9|-|-
CASSSRDQPQHF
>TRBV6-6|few|TRBD1
CASSWDRGYEQYF
>TRBV5-6|-|-
CASSLAGSELTQYF
>TRBV30|-|-
CAWTPDSNQPQHF
>TRBV10-3|once|-
CAISDNGEKLFF
>TRBV5-1|few|-
CASSSGGAANEQYF
>TRBV9|-|-
CASSVGGAGSYNEQFF
>TRBV9|-|TRBD1
CASSLGTGPYEQYF
>TRBV6-5|-|-
CASIQGQYTGELFF
>TRBV4-3|few|-
CASSQHGTGNTIYF
>TRBV5-1|-|-
CASSGGTDGGELFF
>TRBV10-1|-|TRBD2
CASSESRTSGRDEQFF
>TRBV6-2/TRBV6-3|-|TRBD1
CASSYGTGTYSNQPQHF
>TRBV18|many|TRBD1
CASSPAQGDQPQHF
>TRBV6-5|-|-
CASNSPGEGTEAFF
>TRBV7-3|once|TRBD2
CASSLLGGRSGEQYF
>TRBV18|-|-
CASSPILGAPSGANVLTF
>TRBV29-1|-|TRBD2
CSTGTSGIQETQYF
>TRBV9|-|-
CASSVGGAEYPYNEQFF
>TRBV5-4|-|TRBD2
CASSPGTSGSSYEQYF
>TRBV5-1|-|-
CASSLDSADSYEQYF
>TRBV6-5|once|TRBD1
CASRGGQGVYEQYF
>TRBV19|-|-
CASKTGTVDYNEQFF
>TRBV6-5|-|-
CASRIRVYSNQPQHF
>TRBV30|once|-
CAWTSVHDNTDTQYF
>TRBV4-3|-|-
CASSQEVVLAKNIQYF
>TRBV28|-|TRBD1
CASSQTGINYGYTF
>TRBV27|-|-
CASSSVADYNEQFF
>TRBV2|-|TRBD2
CASSLAGAGELFF
>TRBV7-2|-|TRBD2
CASSLGLAGPLEQYF
>TRBV18|-|-
CASSPGPVETQYF
>TRBV12-3/TRBV12-4|few|-
CASGRDSFWQYF
>TRBV4-3|once|-
CASSQDRTYAGELFF
>TRBV7-2|-|-
CASSAPGLYTDTQYF
>TRBV10-3|-|-
CAISDLREDGYTF
>TRBV30|-|TRBD2
CAWSVRREISYEQYF
>TRBV10-2|many|TRBD2
CASSISGESSYNEQFF
>TRBV5-4|-|-
CASSLMGEYNEQFF
>TRBV29-1|-|-
CSVTSSQETQYF
>TRBV10-3|-|-
CAISESTASYGYTF
>TRBV5-1|-|TRBD2
CASSTGLAGVPGELFF
>TRBV5-1|-|TRBD2
CASSSRLAGTSTDTQYF
>TRBV19|-|-
CASSTQWAGGANINEQFF
>TRBV30|-|TRBD1
CAGIRGITEAFF
>TRBV6-5|-|-
CASLRESPLYNEQFF
>TRBV2|few|TRBD1
CASSRRQGYEQYF
>TRBV3-1/TRBV3-2|-|-
CASSQLPTGINEQYF
>TRBV6-2/TRBV6-3|-|-
CASNPRGLVPHEQYF
>TRBV29-1|once|TRBD1
CSVEGTGEPYGYTF
>TRBV14|once|TRBD2
CASSQEFGLGPKGNEQFF
>TRBV5-6|-|TRBD1
CASNRQGVGYTF